The 29 T cell receptor beta chains below were found in one sample sequenced in a study of T cells in narcolepsy. Assay: immunoSEQ multiplex PCR; the TCRdb copy retains only in-frame clones and omits some. Seen here are 26,000 or so clones, more than 75% observed once, and the top ten hold 3.4%. The specimen sequenced was CD45RA- memory CD4+ T cells from PBMCs. The receptors here all came from a human donor with narcolepsy.

This clone was counted a few times. The chain joins TRBV2 to TRBJ1-4; no firm D call. Germline CDR1 reads SNHLY; CDR2 reads FYNNEI. Trimming removed 8 bases at V and 3 bases at J, with 10 bases between. This CDR3 has 13 residues. The CDR3 sequence: CASCRRANEKLFF. As DNA, the CDR3 is TGTGCCAGCTGCCGGCGTGCTAATGAAAAACTGTTTTTT. The full variable domain, in which reference TRBV2 and TRBJ1-4 provide the parts outside the CDR3, is EPEVTQTPSHQVTQMGQEVILRCVPISNHLYFYWYRQILGQKVEFLVSFYNNEISEKSEIFDDQFSVERPDGSNFTLKIRSTKLEDSAMYFCASCRRANEKLFFGSGTQLSVL.

This clone was picked up one time. The CDR3 nucleotides read TGTGCCAGCAAGGCAGGGGGTAACTATGGCTACACCTTC. Translation: CASKAGGNYGYTF. V and J are TRBV14 and TRBJ1-2, with 7 bases that match TRBD1. The germline V gene has CDR1 SGHDN and CDR2 FVKESK. This CDR3 region has 13 residues. With 7 bases clipped from V and 1 base from J, the junction kept 3 bases outside the gene matches.

This chain links TRBV7-2 with TRBJ2-1; D not certain. Trimming pared 0 bases from V and 0 bases from J, leaving 6 bases between. This CDR3 spans 15 amino acids. From germline, CDR1 is SGHTA and CDR2 FQGNSA. The DNA for the CDR3 is TGTGCCAGCAGCTTAGCCCTGAGCTCCTACAATGAGCAGTTCTTC. Protein product: CASSLALSSYNEQFF.

DNA for the CDR3: TGTGCCAGCAGCTTTTTCCGTAACAATGAGCAGTTCTTC. Its protein is CASSFFRNNEQFF. The chain links TRBV7-8 to TRBJ2-1; the D is unclear. Germline V gene sequence: CDR1 SGHVS, CDR2 FQNEAQ. Trimming left V 3 bases short and J 5 bases short, with 8 bases between. The CDR3 is 13 amino acids. Using reference TRBV7-8 and TRBJ2-1 for the parts outside the CDR3, the full variable domain is GAGVSQSPRYKVAKRGQDVALRCDPISGHVSLFWYQQALGQGPEFLTYFQNEAQLDKSGLPSDRFFAERPEGSVSTLKIQRTQQEDSAVYLCASSFFRNNEQFFGPGTRLTVL.

The chain combines TRBV7-2 with TRBJ2-7; weak D call: TRBD1 (6 bases). The CDR3 consists of 15 residues. The V end lost 2 bases, the J end lost 3 bases, and 14 bases lay between the germline ends. Germline V lookup: CDR1 SGHTA, CDR2 FQGNSA. The CDR3 spells CASSLSPGQHYEQYF. In nucleotides, the CDR3 is TGTGCCAGCAGCTTAAGCCCGGGACAACACTACGAGCAGTACTTC. Complete variable domain (other parts from reference TRBV7-2 and TRBJ2-7): GAGVSQSPSNKVTEKGKDVELRCDPISGHTALYWYRQSLGQGLEFLIYFQGNSAPDKSGLPSDRFSAERTGGSVSTLTIQRTQQEDSAVYLCASSLSPGQHYEQYFGPGTRLTVT.

The rearrangement uses TRBV4-1 and TRBJ2-3; a weak D match, TRBD2 (5 bases). Trimming took 3 bases from V and 0 from J, leaving 13 bases between them. The V gene's germline CDR1 is MGHRA and CDR2 YSYEKL. CDR3 length: 16 amino acids. The CDR3 DNA sequence: TGCGCCAGCAGCCAGAGGGTGGTGGTTAGCACAGATACGCAGTATTTT. Translation: CASSQRVVVSTDTQYF.

The chain uses TRBV25-1 and TRBJ1-6; perhaps TRBD1 as D (6 bases). CDR1 and CDR2 (germline): MGHDK, SYGVNS. The CDR3 runs to 16 residues. The V gene lost 3 bases and the J gene lost 1 base, with 10 bases spanning the gap. As DNA, the CDR3 is TGTGCCAGCAGTGACAGGGGAGCGTCCTATAATTCACCCCTCCACTTT. It is translated as CASSDRGASYNSPLHF.

This clone showed up just a few times. The V call is TRBV12-5, the J call TRBJ1-3; possible D gene TRBD1, 6 bases. The germline V and J ends were trimmed by 0 bases and 0 bases, with 9 bases remaining between them. The CDR3 totals 16 residues. Germline CDR1 is LGHNT and CDR2 is FRNRAP. The CDR3 nucleotides read TGTGCTAGTGGTTTGGTCCAGGGGATCTCTGGAAACACCATATATTTT. It translates to CASGLVQGISGNTIYF.

This chain joins TRBV10-3 and TRBJ1-2, with 9 bases that match TRBD1. The V gene end was trimmed by 0 bases and the J gene end by 8 bases; junction bases not matched to a gene: 4. The CDR3 length is 14 residues. CDR1 is ENHRY, CDR2 SYGVKD, per germline. The CDR3 protein is CAISESGQGDGYTF. The CDR3 region has the DNA TGTGCCATCAGTGAGTCGGGACAGGGCGACGGCTACACCTTC.

The chain recombines TRBV6-4 with TRBJ1-1; a possible D gene is TRBD1 (5 bases). Trimming removed 6 bases from V and 4 bases from J, with 12 bases in between. Germline V gene data show CDR1 as MRHNA and CDR2 as SNTAGT. The CDR3 sequence is 13 residues long. The CDR3 region is CASSREESTEAFF. CDR3 DNA sequence: TGTGCCAGCAGCAGGGAGGAGAGCACTGAAGCTTTCTTT.

DNA of the CDR3: TGTGCCAGCAGCAGGGGACTAGCGGAGAACACAGATACGCAGTATTTT. Translated, it gives CASSRGLAENTDTQYF. This rearrangement joins TRBV11-2 to TRBJ2-3; TRBD2 agrees at 11 bases. Trimming removed 5 bases from V and 2 bases from J; junction bases left unmatched: 6. Per germline, CDR1 SGHAT and CDR2 FQNNGV. CDR3 length: 16 residues.

The chain recombines TRBV4-1 with TRBJ2-6; D gene unclear. Trimming stripped 1 base from V and 0 bases from J, with 4 bases between. Germline V gene lookup returns CDR1 MGHRA and CDR2 YSYEKL. The CDR3 contains 15 residues. In DNA, the CDR3 is TGCGCCAGCAGCCAAGCTGACTCTGGGGCCAACGTCCTGACTTTC. This sequence encodes CASSQADSGANVLTF.

The count of this clone is one. The V gene is TRBV10-3, the J gene TRBJ2-5; TRBD1 might be the D (6 bases). The DNA end favors TRBJ2-7, so the J call may be wrong. Per the germline V gene, CDR1 is ENHRY and CDR2 is SYGVKD. The CDR3 contains 15 residues. The CDR3 protein is CAISESNRAPYEQYF. Here the CDR3 DNA reads TGTGCCATCAGTGAGTCGAACAGGGCACCCTACGAGCAGTACTTC.

CDR3 DNA: TGCAGCGTTGAAGATCGCAGGGGCTCAAACTATGGCTACACCTTC. Translation: CSVEDRRGSNYGYTF. V usage is TRBV29-1 and J usage is TRBJ1-2; D perhaps matches TRBD1 (6 bases). The ends were cut back, 0 bases at V and 2 bases at J, with 13 bases in the middle. Germline V gives CDR1 SQVTM, CDR2 ANQGSEA. The CDR3 sequence is 15 residues long.

The table lists this clone with a few counts. The chain joins TRBV7-9 to TRBJ1-1; D may be TRBD1 (6 bases). Trimming stripped 5 bases from V and 1 base from J, with 8 bases between. This CDR3 spans 13 amino acids. The germline gives CDR1 SEHNR, CDR2 FQNEAQ (reference sequence). The CDR3 bases are TGTGCCAGCAGCCCGGGACAGAACACTGAAGCTTTCTTT. Translation gives CASSPGQNTEAFF.

J is TRBJ2-7 and V is TRBV6-5; 9 bases agree with TRBD1. This CDR3 contains 13 residues. J gave up 7 bases and V 2 bases, and 3 bases lay outside the gene matches. Germline lookup yields CDR1 MNHEY and CDR2 SVGAGI. CDR3 amino acids: CASSYRGQGEQYF. The CDR3 DNA follows: TGTGCCAGCAGTTACCGAGGACAGGGGGAGCAGTACTTC.

This sequence joins TRBV11-3 and TRBJ1-1, with a weak D call TRBD1 (5 bases). V was shortened by 3 bases and J by 3 bases, with 11 bases between the two germline ends. CDR1 SGHNT and CDR2 YENEEA come from the germline V gene. CDR3 length: 14 residues. The CDR3 nucleotides are TGTGCCAGCAGCTTCGGGGGTCAGGACACTGAAGCTTTCTTT. Protein sequence: CASSFGGQDTEAFF.

V is TRBV4-1 and J is TRBJ2-5; D gene unclear. CDR1 and CDR2 from the germline V gene are MGHRA and YSYEKL. There are 13 residues in the CDR3. V dropped 0 bases and J dropped 5 bases, with 7 bases sitting between them. The CDR3 nucleotides read TGCGCCAGCAGCCAAGATAGTTGGGAGACCCAGTACTTC. Amino acids: CASSQDSWETQYF.

The chain couples TRBV7-2 to TRBJ2-2; D uncertain. The CDR3 runs to 15 residues. CDR1 is SGHTA, CDR2 FQGNSA, per germline. Deletions cut 5 bases from V and 4 bases from J, with 14 bases between. CDR3 bases: TGTGCCAGCAGCGCCAGGCTTCCCACCACCGGGGAGCTGTTTTTT. It yields the protein CASSARLPTTGELFF.

V is TRBV5-1 and J is TRBJ2-3; 13 nucleotides align to TRBD2. Trimming removed 2 bases from V and 1 base from J; junction bases left unmatched: 7. Germline CDR1 reads SGHRS; CDR2 reads YFSETQ. The CDR3 length is 18 residues. The CDR3 DNA is TGCGCCAGCAGCTTCACTAGCGGGGGGGCCCCCGGCACAGATACGCAGTATTTT. Its translation is CASSFTSGGAPGTDTQYF.

The chain links TRBV5-1 to TRBJ2-6; 10 bases agree with TRBD1. Germline CDR1 and CDR2: SGHRS and YFSETQ. This CDR3 has 18 residues. Unmatched junction bases numbered 8, after V lost 3 bases and J lost 2 bases. The CDR3 nucleotides are TGCGCCAGCAGCTCGGGAAGGACAGGGGGAACTGGGGCCAACGTCCTGACTTTC. Amino acids: CASSSGRTGGTGANVLTF.

This chain connects TRBV10-1 to TRBJ1-3; D not certain. The CDR3 loop spans 15 amino acids. V was shortened by 5 bases and J by 4 bases, with 15 bases between the two germline ends. The germline gives CDR1 WNHNN, CDR2 SYGVQD (reference sequence). The CDR3 nucleotides read TGCGCCAGCAGTTCGGGAAGAGCGGGAGGAAACACCATATATTTT. Translation gives CASSSGRAGGNTIYF.

The chain recombines TRBV19 with TRBJ2-5, with 8 bases identical to TRBD2. CDR3 length equals 17 residues. J gave up 3 bases and V 4 bases, and 13 bases lay outside the gene matches. Germline CDR1 is LNHDA and CDR2 is SQIVND (reference sequence). As DNA, the CDR3 is TGTGCCAGTAGTACATACGCGGGAGCGGGGGTTGAAGAGACCCAGTACTTC. Residues: CASSTYAGAGVEETQYF.

The rearrangement links TRBV7-2 to TRBJ2-3; TRBD1 aligns across 8 bases. Germline CDR1 is SGHTA and CDR2 is FQGNSA. This CDR3 has 14 amino acids. The J segment lost 7 bases and the V segment lost 3 bases, leaving 6 bases of the junction unmatched. The CDR3 is CASSFGQGWNTQYF. For the CDR3, the DNA is TGTGCCAGCAGCTTCGGACAGGGATGGAATACGCAGTATTTT.

V is TRBV5-6 and J is TRBJ2-3, with D maybe TRBD2 (5 bases). This CDR3 comprises 14 residues. V was clipped by 4 bases and J by 7 bases, with 16 bases between them. Looked up from germline, CDR1 is SGHDT and CDR2 is YYEEEE. The CDR3 here is CASSRSGLSNTQYF. CDR3 sequence (DNA): TGTGCCAGCAGCCGCAGCGGCCTCTCGAATACGCAGTATTTT. Full variable domain (missing parts from reference TRBV5-6 and TRBJ2-3): DAGVTQSPTHLIKTRGQQVTLRCSPKSGHDTVSWYQQALGQGPQFIFQYYEEEERQRGNFPDRFSGHQFPNYSSELNVNALLLGDSALYLCASSRSGLSNTQYFGPGTRLTVL.

The chain is built from TRBV28 and TRBJ2-7, with a tentative D call TRBD1 (6 bases). CDR1 is MDHEN and CDR2 is SYDVKM in the germline V gene. The CDR3 length is 16 residues. Trimming stripped 5 bases from V and 0 bases from J, with 17 bases between. Written as DNA, the CDR3 is TGTGCCAGCAGTCTACAGGGTGCTGGGGTCTCCTACGAGCAGTACTTC. The encoded protein is CASSLQGAGVSYEQYF.

This chain links TRBV19 with TRBJ1-1, with D possibly TRBD1 on 6 matching bases. Germline CDR1 reads LNHDA; CDR2 reads SQIVND (reference sequence). The CDR3 sequence is 12 residues long. Trimming cost V 4 bases and J 3 bases, with 6 bases left between them. The CDR3 sequence is CASSNRDTEAFF. The CDR3 DNA reads TGTGCCAGTAGTAACAGGGACACTGAAGCTTTCTTT.

The rearrangement joins TRBV9 to TRBJ2-1; 12 bases fit TRBD2. CDR1 and CDR2 from the germline V gene are SGDLS and YYNGEE. The length of the CDR3 is 17 residues. The trim removed 2 bases at V and 0 bases at J, leaving 3 bases unmatched. This CDR3 reads CASSVSSGGASYNEQFF. CDR3 in DNA: TGTGCCAGCAGCGTCTCTAGCGGGGGGGCCTCCTACAATGAGCAGTTCTTC.

V gene TRBV7-9 combines with J gene TRBJ2-5; D is perhaps TRBD1 or TRBD2 (5 bases each). Trimming pared 6 bases from V and 2 bases from J, leaving 16 bases between. CDR3 size: 15 residues. The germline CDR1 and CDR2 sequences are SEHNR and FQNEAQ (reference sequence). The CDR3 bases are TGTGCCAGCAGTTCGGGACCGACGGTACAAGAGACCCAGTACTTC. It translates to CASSSGPTVQETQYF.